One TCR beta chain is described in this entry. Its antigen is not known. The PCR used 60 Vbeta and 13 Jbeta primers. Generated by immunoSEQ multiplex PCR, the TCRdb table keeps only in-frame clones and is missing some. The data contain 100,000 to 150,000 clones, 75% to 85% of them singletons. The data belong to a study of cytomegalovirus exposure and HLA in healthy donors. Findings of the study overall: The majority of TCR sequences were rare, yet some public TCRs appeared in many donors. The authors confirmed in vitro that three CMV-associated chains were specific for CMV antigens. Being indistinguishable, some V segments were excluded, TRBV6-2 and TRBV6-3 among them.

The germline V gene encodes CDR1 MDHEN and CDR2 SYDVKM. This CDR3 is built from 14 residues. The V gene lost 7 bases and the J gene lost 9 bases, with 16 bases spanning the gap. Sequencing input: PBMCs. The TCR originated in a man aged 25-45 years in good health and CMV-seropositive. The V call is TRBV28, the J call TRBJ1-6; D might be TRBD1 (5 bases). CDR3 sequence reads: CASTLGANGSPLHF. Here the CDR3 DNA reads TGTGCCAGCACCCTAGGGGCCAATGGTTCACCCCTCCACTTT.